Listed below are T cell receptor beta chains from one sample, sequenced in a study of graft-versus-host responses after intestinal transplantation. Their specific antigens are unknown. Assay: immunoSEQ multiplex PCR; the TCRdb copy retains only in-frame clones and omits some. The sample shows roughly 96,000 clones, around nine tenths of them seen only once. The material sequenced was unstimulated CD8+ T cells sorted from spleen or lymph node cells, taken before intestinal transplant. These receptors all stem from a human donor who received an intestinal transplant. Each CDR3 is given with its conserved first and last residue. The order of the fields is J gene, clone size, D gene, V gene, CDR3 DNA, CDR3 protein. D genes are given only for firm matches. Some rows mark clone size as missing; the rest say once, few, many or name a class of expanded clone.

TRBJ2-1 | NA | TRBD1 | TRBV6-6 | TGTGCCAGCAGTTACTCCGACAGGGGATGGGATGAGCAGTTCTTC | CASSYSDRGWDEQFF
TRBJ2-5 | NA | TRBD2 | TRBV29-1 | TGCAGCGTTCGGTCGCGGGAGAATCGAGAGACCCAGTACTTC | CSVRSRENRETQYF
TRBJ1-1 | NA | TRBD1 | TRBV4-1 | TGCGCCAGCAGCCACACAGGGGGCGCGGAAGCTTTCTTT | CASSHTGGAEAFF
TRBJ2-1 | NA | TRBD2 | TRBV27 | TGTGCCAGCAGCACGGCCAGCGGGAGTCTAGATGAGCAGTTCTTC | CASSTASGSLDEQFF
TRBJ2-7 | NA | TRBD1 | TRBV5-1 | TGCGCCAGCAGCCCACAGGGGCTGCCTAAGTACGAGCAGTACTTC | CASSPQGLPKYEQYF
TRBJ2-1 | NA | TRBD2 | TRBV4-3 | TGCGCCAGCAGCCAAGAGCGGACTAGCGGGGGGCGCGGCTATGAGCAGTTCTTC | CASSQERTSGGRGYEQFF
TRBJ2-4 | NA | TRBD2 | TRBV7-2 | TGTGCCGCGGGGAGGGAGAACAGCCCAAACATTCAGTACTTC | CAAGRENSPNIQYF
TRBJ1-5 | NA | NA | TRBV7-9 | TGTGCCAGCAGCTTAGATTGGGAGGGTGGTCAGCCCCAGCATTTT | CASSLDWEGGQPQHF
TRBJ1-2 | NA | NA | TRBV7-2 | TGTGCCAGCAGCCAGGGCTTGTCCAGGGGTGACTATGGCTACACCTTC | CASSQGLSRGDYGYTF
TRBJ2-7 | NA | NA | TRBV9 | TGTGCCAGCAGCGTAGCGGAGGGGGCCTCCTACGAGCAGTACTTC | CASSVAEGASYEQYF
TRBJ2-5 | NA | TRBD2 | TRBV19 | TGTGCCAGTAGTATAGGCGGGAGTAGACAAGAGACCCAGTACTTC | CASSIGGSRQETQYF
TRBJ1-1 | few | TRBD1 | TRBV4-1 | TGCGCCAGCAGCCCGGGACAGGTGAACACTGAAGCTTTCTTT | CASSPGQVNTEAFF
TRBJ2-1 | once | NA | TRBV5-1 | TGCGCCAGCAGCTTGGTATACACGGGGGAACAGGACAATGAGCAGTTCTTC | CASSLVYTGEQDNEQFF
TRBJ2-7 | NA | NA | TRBV6-6 | TGTGCCAGCAGTTACGGACACTCCTACGAGCAGTACTTC | CASSYGHSYEQYF
TRBJ2-1 | once | NA | TRBV12-5 | TGTGCTAGTGGTGTCGGGACTTACAATGAGCAGTTCTTC | CASGVGTYNEQFF
TRBJ2-1 | NA | TRBD1 | TRBV28 | TGTGCCAGCAGTATTTCAGGGGGCTCGGACAATGAGCAGTTCTTC | CASSISGGSDNEQFF
TRBJ1-1 | NA | NA | TRBV11-2 | TGTGCCAGCAGATTCCAGGGGCCTGAAGCTTTCTTT | CASRFQGPEAFF
TRBJ1-1 | NA | TRBD1 | TRBV6-6 | TGTGCCAGCAGTCCGGACAGGATGTTGACTGAAGCTTTCTTT | CASSPDRMLTEAFF
TRBJ2-5 | NA | NA | TRBV29-1 | TGCAGCGTTGGGAGGGTAGATGGGGCTTGGGAGACCCAGTACTTC | CSVGRVDGAWETQYF
TRBJ1-2 | NA | TRBD1 | TRBV5-8 | TGTGCCAGCAGCTTGGCCGGGACAGGGGCTGGAAGCTATGGCTACACCTTC | CASSLAGTGAGSYGYTF
TRBJ1-5 | NA | NA | TRBV23-1 | TGCGCCAGCGGCCCTACCCCGGGGGGCAATCAGCCCCAGCATTTT | CASGPTPGGNQPQHF
TRBJ2-1 | NA | TRBD2 | TRBV6-5 | TGTGCCAGCAGTTACACACTAGCGCCTTCCTACAATGAGCAGTTCTTC | CASSYTLAPSYNEQFF
TRBJ2-1 | NA | NA | TRBV7-9 | TGTGCCAGCAGCCAGGTTTATGGGAATGAGCAGTTCTTC | CASSQVYGNEQFF
TRBJ2-5 | NA | NA | TRBV9 | TGTGCCAGCAGCGTAGCGGAGGGGCCACAAGAGACCCAGTACTTC | CASSVAEGPQETQYF
TRBJ1-5 | NA | TRBD1 | TRBV7-2 | TGTGCCAGCAGCCTAAACAGGGGGCTGCTTAGCAATCAGCCCCAGCATTTT | CASSLNRGLLSNQPQHF
TRBJ2-3 | NA | NA | TRBV10-2 | TGCGCCAGCAGTGACCGCGGGAGCACAGATACGCAGTATTTT | CASSDRGSTDTQYF
TRBJ2-4 | NA | NA | TRBV6-1 | TGTGCCAGCAGTGCGTGGGCGCCTCTTGCTGAAAACATTCAGTACTTC | CASSAWAPLAENIQYF
TRBJ1-5 | NA | TRBD1 | TRBV30 | TGTGCCTGGGCCGGGGACAGTAATCAGCCCCAGCATTTT | CAWAGDSNQPQHF
TRBJ2-4 | NA | TRBD1 | TRBV9 | TGTGCCAGCAGCCCCTCCGGGACAGGGCGGGACATTCAGTACTTC | CASSPSGTGRDIQYF
TRBJ2-7 | NA | TRBD1 | TRBV5-5 | TGTGCCAGCAGCCCAGGACAGGGCTCCTACGAGCAGTACTTC | CASSPGQGSYEQYF
TRBJ2-1 | NA | TRBD2 | TRBV9 | TGTGCCAGCAGCGGCACTAGCGGGGGGAATGAGCAGTTCTTC | CASSGTSGGNEQFF
TRBJ1-3 | NA | NA | TRBV5-6 | TGTGCCAGCAGCGAGGACTATACTGGAAACACCATATATTTT | CASSEDYTGNTIYF
TRBJ1-1 | NA | TRBD1 | TRBV4-3 | TGCGCCAGCAGCCAGGAGGCAGGGGGCGCGTCTTTCTTT | CASSQEAGGASFF
TRBJ1-2 | NA | NA | TRBV4-3 | TGCGCCAGCAGCCAGGAACCTGACCAGGAAAACTATGGCTACACCTTC | CASSQEPDQENYGYTF
TRBJ1-1 | NA | NA | TRBV6-5 | TGTGCCAGCAGTTTGGCACGGAACACTGAAGCTTTCTTT | CASSLARNTEAFF
TRBJ1-5 | few | TRBD1 | TRBV19 | TGTGCCAGTAGTAAGGACAGGGAAAATCAGCCCCAGCATTTT | CASSKDRENQPQHF
TRBJ1-1 | few | TRBD1 | TRBV27 | TGTGCCAGCAGTTTCGGGACAGAGATCACTGAAGCTTTCTTT | CASSFGTEITEAFF
TRBJ2-1 | NA | NA | TRBV27 | TGTGCCAGCAGTGCACAGGGCCGTGAGCAGTTCTTC | CASSAQGREQFF
TRBJ1-4 | NA | NA | TRBV4-3 | TGCGCCAGCAGCCGGAAGGGGGTCTTTCGGGAAAAACTGTTTTTT | CASSRKGVFREKLFF
TRBJ2-6 | NA | NA | TRBV15 | TGTGCCACCAGCAGAGAGGGGCTGTCTGGGGCCAACGTCCTGACTTTC | CATSREGLSGANVLTF